These 20 T cell receptor beta chains originate from one sample sequenced in a study of early T cells in non-severe SARS-CoV-2 infection. TCRdb passed the 5' RACE reads through MiXCR, listing each CDR3 protein once. The sample consists of some 90,000 distinct CDR3 sequences, 14% to 15% of them appearing once. Sequencing used whole blood. These TCRs come from an adult who was a healthcare worker with PCR-confirmed SARS-CoV-2 infection or an uninfected control (not recorded which).

This clonotype was seen ten or more times. The rearrangement uses TRBV9 and TRBJ1-1; 10 bases fit TRBD1. The CDR3 runs to 17 residues. The V segment lost 3 bases and the J segment 3 bases; nucleotides outside the gene matches: 11. Germline-derived CDR1 and CDR2 are SGDLS and YYNGEE. Here the CDR3 DNA reads TGTGCCAGCAGCGGGCGGGACAGGGGAGGTTTGGACACTGAAGCTTTCTTT. It codes for CASSGRDRGGLDTEAFF.

In this sample, this clonotype turned up many times. The J gene is TRBJ2-1, the V gene TRBV28; a weak D match, TRBD2 (5 bases). The CDR3 is 14 amino acids. Germline loops: CDR1 MDHEN, CDR2 SYDVKM. Trimming shortened V by 6 bases and J by 9 bases, and 18 bases separated the two germline ends. In DNA form, the CDR3 reads TGTGCCAGCAGACGCGTAGAGGGCGGTGGTGAGCAGTTCTTC. Its protein product is CASRRVEGGGEQFF.

The chain links TRBV9 to TRBJ2-3; 9 bases line up with TRBD2. Germline V gene lookup returns CDR1 SGDLS and CDR2 YYNGEE. V lost 3 bases, J lost 6 bases, and 17 bases stayed unmatched. CDR3 length: 18 residues. The CDR3: CASSGSRDGAGGLDTQYF. CDR3 nucleotide sequence: TGTGCCAGCAGCGGGAGCAGAGACGGAGCGGGAGGTCTGGATACGCAGTATTTT.

The chain carries TRBV20-1 and TRBJ2-1; TRBD2 aligns across 8 bases. The CDR3 covers 16 residues. The V gene's germline CDR1 is DFQATT and CDR2 SNEGSKA (reference sequence). V trimming: 5 bases; J trimming: 4 bases; junction bases outside the gene matches: 13. CDR3 region: CSALPTTSGPYNEQFF. In DNA form, the CDR3 reads TGCAGTGCTCTACCGACTACTAGCGGCCCTTACAATGAGCAGTTCTTC.

The chain is built from TRBV30 and TRBJ1-2; the D is unclear. V was shortened by 2 bases and J by 8 bases, with 12 bases between the two germline ends. The length of the CDR3 is 12 residues. Per the germline V gene, CDR1 is GTSNPN and CDR2 is SVGIG (reference sequence). CDR3: CAWSRTHGGYTF. DNA for the CDR3: TGTGCCTGGAGTAGGACCCATGGCGGCTACACCTTC.

In this sample, this clonotype turned up once. The chain joins TRBV4-3 to TRBJ2-5; D remains unclear. The germline CDR1 and CDR2 sequences are LGHNA and YSLEER. CDR3 length: 13 residues. The V end was cut by 0 bases, the J end by 3 bases, with 5 bases between. The CDR3 coding sequence is TGCGCCAGCAGCCAAGATTATAAAGAGACCCAGTACTTC. This codes for CASSQDYKETQYF.

This clonotype occurred a few times. The chain uses TRBV5-1 and TRBJ1-1; unclear D gene. Germline CDR1 and CDR2: SGHRS and YFSETQ. Trimming took 2 bases from V and 5 from J, leaving 13 bases between them. This CDR3 is built from 14 residues. The CDR3 DNA is TGCGCCAGCAGCTTAGGAACAAGAGCGACTGAAGCTTTCTTT. Its protein product is CASSLGTRATEAFF.

Remarks on this clonotype: A much bigger clone sits one base away, suggesting this may be a read error. This CDR3 reads CASSLELAGYNEQFF. The CDR3 DNA follows: TGTGCCAGCAGCTTAGAACTAGCGGGATACAATGAGCAGTTCTTC. The chain uses TRBV7-2 and TRBJ2-1, with 10 positions matching TRBD2. After removal of 1 base from V and 4 bases from J, the junction contained 1 base not matched to a gene. The germline CDR1 and CDR2 sequences are SGHTA and FQGNSA. This CDR3 has 15 residues.

Note on this clonotype: Given a much more abundant clone one base away, this may be a read error. The rearrangement uses TRBV6-6 and TRBJ1-2, with a tentative D call TRBD1 (5 bases). Trimming stripped 5 bases from V and 6 bases from J, with 16 bases between. This CDR3 has 14 amino acids. Germline CDR1 reads MNHNY; CDR2 reads SVGAGI (reference sequence). This CDR3 is CASSLDGGFNGYTF. CDR3 in DNA: TGTGCCAGCAGTCTTGACGGGGGGTTTAATGGCTACACCTTC.

The V and J genes are TRBV4-1 and TRBJ2-1, with 7 bases identical to TRBD2. This CDR3 comprises 17 residues. V lost 3 bases and J lost 3; bases outside the gene matches: 11. Germline V gene data show CDR1 as MGHRA and CDR2 as YSYEKL. The CDR3 region is CASSQWLVGGGYNEQFF. The CDR3 DNA is TGCGCCAGCAGCCAGTGGCTGGTGGGCGGGGGCTACAATGAGCAGTTCTTC.

The CDR3, as DNA: TGTGCCAGCAGTTTTACCCTAAGCACAGATACGCAGTATTTT. Its protein product is CASSFTLSTDTQYF. This chain connects TRBV27 to TRBJ2-3; D is ambiguous. V dropped 3 bases and J dropped 0 bases, with 7 bases sitting between them. The germline gives CDR1 MNHEY, CDR2 SMNVEV (reference sequence). The CDR3 spans 14 residues.

The chain is built from TRBV3-1 and TRBJ2-3; D is uncertain. The CDR3 runs 14 residues. Trimming shortened V by 1 base and J by 2 bases, and 7 bases separated the two germline ends. Germline assignment: CDR1 LGHDT and CDR2 YNNKEL (reference sequence). The CDR3 loop is CASSQVGNTDTQYF. CDR3 sequence (DNA): TGTGCCAGCAGCCAAGTTGGGAACACAGATACGCAGTATTTT.

This clonotype was seen many times. The rearrangement uses TRBV11-2 and TRBJ2-1; the D is unclear. Germline V gene data show CDR1 as SGHAT and CDR2 as FQNNGV. The CDR3 is 13 residues long. The V and J ends lost 7 bases and 10 bases respectively, with 17 bases between them. The chain's CDR3 is CASMLNTLQEQFF. Here the CDR3 DNA reads TGTGCCAGCATGCTCAACACGTTGCAGGAGCAGTTCTTC.

This clonotype was counted at least ten times. J is TRBJ1-1 and V is TRBV5-4; D call uncertain. Looked up from germline, CDR1 is SGHNT and CDR2 is YYREEE (reference sequence). V was trimmed by 4 bases and J by 5 bases, leaving 9 bases between them. The CDR3 totals 12 residues. CDR3 nucleotides: TGTGCCAGCAGCAGTGTGGTAACTGAAGCTTTCTTT. It is translated as CASSSVVTEAFF.

This chain uses TRBV3-1 with TRBJ1-4, with a tentative D call TRBD1 (5 bases). The germline V gene has CDR1 LGHDT and CDR2 YNNKEL (reference sequence). V lost 4 bases and J 6 bases, leaving 12 bases between the germline ends. The CDR3 has 14 residues. DNA of the CDR3: TGTGCCAGCAGCCGAAAGGGACTTTATGAAAAACTGTTTTTT. Protein product: CASSRKGLYEKLFF.

The chain combines TRBV7-9 with TRBJ1-2, with D tentatively TRBD1 (5 bases). This CDR3 has 14 residues. Germline CDR1 is SEHNR and CDR2 is FQNEAQ (reference sequence). The germline V and J ends were trimmed by 2 bases and 3 bases, with 10 bases remaining between them. The CDR3 sequence: CASSLIGADYGYTF. The CDR3 DNA follows: TGTGCCAGCAGCTTAATAGGGGCCGACTATGGCTACACCTTC.

The chain links TRBV27 to TRBJ2-1, with a tentative D call TRBD2 (6 bases). From germline, CDR1 is MNHEY and CDR2 SMNVEV (reference sequence). CDR3 length equals 13 residues. V dropped 3 bases and J dropped 7 bases, with 10 bases sitting between them. The CDR3 DNA is TGTGCCAGCAGTTTCGGGAGTCAGAATGAGCAGTTCTTC. It translates to CASSFGSQNEQFF.

The chain couples TRBV20-1 to TRBJ2-1, with TRBD2 as a possible D gene (6 bases). This CDR3 is built from 15 residues. Germline values: CDR1 DFQATT, CDR2 SNEGSKA (reference sequence). Trimming shortened V by 6 bases and J by 5 bases, and 20 bases separated the two germline ends. The CDR3 DNA reads TGCAGTGCCATCAGAGCGGGCGCCGTGAACAATGAGCAGTTCTTC. Its protein product is CSAIRAGAVNNEQFF.

The chain recombines TRBV6-6 with TRBJ2-7; no clear D. This CDR3 region has 12 residues. Germline V gene sequence: CDR1 MNHNY, CDR2 SVGAGI (reference sequence). V lost 2 bases and J 6 bases, leaving 8 bases between the germline ends. CDR3 sequence reads: CASSYISGEQYF. In DNA, the CDR3 is TGTGCCAGCAGTTACATCTCGGGCGAGCAGTACTTC.

A few counts support this clonotype. CDR3 in DNA: TGTGCCACCAGTGTCGCGGGAGTAAGGAATGAGCAGTTCTTC. It is translated as CATSVAGVRNEQFF. The chain links TRBV24-1 to TRBJ2-1, with TRBD2 matching over 7 bases. The CDR3 is made up of 14 amino acids. Germline trimming cut 5 bases from V and 7 bases from J; bases unmatched to any gene: 7. Germline V lookup: CDR1 KGHDR, CDR2 SFDVKD.